This T cell receptor (beta chain) was documented in a study of vaccination and CD4 T cells after COVID-19. Study-wide context: Post-COVID specimens were obtained a median around 100 days after diagnosis (range 35 to 161). The stimulus for the cells was overlapping spike peptides derived from SARS-CoV-2, HCoV-NL63, HCoV-OC43 and HCoV-229E. Controls had a CEFX pool, an HIV-1 Nef pool, or no peptide added. Study-level points and caveats: Convalescent patients' vaccine-specific clones were spike mono-reactive in 304 of 307 cases.

Trimming stripped 3 bases from V and 4 bases from J, with 13 bases between. This CDR3 is 14 amino acids long. Germline loops: CDR1 SGDLS, CDR2 YYNGEE. Details on this clonotype: Its antigen remains unidentified.

Treatment given: approximately 10-day PBMC culture with coronavirus spike peptide pools or control peptides (ViraFEST assay). The Oncomine TCR Beta short-read assay sequenced DNA from cultured CD4+ T cells. TCRdb used MiXCR to reprocess the PCR reads, holding one entry per CDR3 protein. The table records under 20,000 distinct CDR3 sequences, about 21% of them present only once. Material for sequencing was cultured CD4+ T cells from blood. The receptor was isolated from a human donor with COVID-19. The chain couples TRBV9 to TRBJ1-2; D not certain. This chain's CDR3 is CASSARLSSYGYTF. The CDR3 nucleotides read TGTGCCAGCAGCGCCCGACTCAGCTCCTATGGCTACACCTTC.